Listed here are 6 T cell receptor beta chains from one sample, sequenced in a study of blood T cell repertoires in COVID-19. Profiled with immunoSEQ multiplex PCR; TCRdb holds only in-frame clones, not every one. The sample has 200,000 or so clones; roughly 90% are singletons. Material for sequencing was PBMCs or T cells enriched from blood (not recorded which). The receptors originated from a woman aged 40 to 49 with acute COVID-19.

The chain is built from TRBV25-1 and TRBJ2-5, with D maybe TRBD1 (6 bases). V was pared by 7 bases and J by 1 base, with 13 bases between. CDR3 size: 14 residues. CDR1 and CDR2 from the germline V gene are MGHDK and SYGVNS. DNA for the CDR3: TGTGCCAGCACCCCAACAGGGCCCCAAGAGACCCAGTACTTC. Translation: CASTPTGPQETQYF.

The chain uses TRBV10-3 and TRBJ1-2, with D tentatively TRBD1 (5 bases). The V end lost 6 bases, the J end lost 3 bases, and 20 bases lay between the germline ends. The CDR3 is 16 amino acids. Per the germline V gene, CDR1 is ENHRY and CDR2 is SYGVKD. CDR3 residues: CAISDSRATLDYGYTF. DNA of the CDR3: TGTGCCATCAGCGACAGTCGGGCCACGTTGGACTATGGCTACACCTTC.

The rearrangement links TRBV14 to TRBJ2-4; unclear D gene. The germline CDR1 and CDR2 sequences are SGHDN and FVKESK. The CDR3 has 14 amino acids. V shed 0 bases and J shed 0 bases, with 3 bases lying between them. CDR3 DNA sequence: TGTGCCAGCAGCCAAGATCTAGCCAAAAACATTCAGTACTTC. Translated: CASSQDLAKNIQYF.

The rearrangement joins TRBV6-5 to TRBJ1-2; D gene unclear. Trimming left V 0 bases short and J 8 bases short, with 13 bases between. The germline V gene encodes CDR1 MNHEY and CDR2 SVGAGI. The CDR3 totals 14 residues. This CDR3 reads CASSYSTGFRGYTF. Written as DNA, the CDR3 is TGTGCCAGCAGTTACTCGACCGGGTTTAGGGGCTACACCTTC.

This chain joins TRBV10-3 and TRBJ2-7, with D possibly matching TRBD1 (6 bases). CDR3 size: 12 residues. The germline CDR1 and CDR2 sequences are ENHRY and SYGVKD. V was trimmed by 8 bases and J by 4 bases, leaving 12 bases between them. The CDR3 bases are TGTGCCATCGGACAGTCTCTTTACGAGCAGTACGTC. It specifies CAIGQSLYEQYV.

The chain uses TRBV27 and TRBJ1-1, with 8 bases identical to TRBD1. Trimming at V came to 5 bases and at J to 4 bases, leaving 12 bases not matched to a gene. Germline-derived CDR1 and CDR2 are MNHEY and SMNVEV (reference sequence). The CDR3 consists of 16 residues. In DNA form, the CDR3 reads TGTGCCAGCAGTATAACTCAGGGGGCGAGGGTCACTGAAGCTTTCTTT. Translated: CASSITQGARVTEAFF.